Presented here are 21 T cell receptor beta chains from one specimen sequenced in a study of control samples from healthy donors and cancer patients. Sequencing used immunoSEQ multiplex PCR; TCRdb keeps in-frame clones, though not all of them. The table includes around 190,000 clones, around 87% detected once. The material sequenced was blood. The source is a woman aged 50 to 60 in good health.

The gene calls are TRBV5-1 and TRBJ2-5, with D unresolved. CDR3 length: 14 amino acids. V was clipped by 0 bases and J by 7 bases, with 13 bases between them. Per germline, CDR1 SGHRS and CDR2 YFSETQ. CDR3 amino acids: CASSLGRTRTTQYF. The CDR3 DNA is TGCGCCAGCAGCTTGGGAAGAACGCGGACGACCCAGTACTTC.

The V and J genes are TRBV27 and TRBJ1-6; D not certain. V lost 7 bases and J lost 7, with 11 bases in between. There are 13 residues in the CDR3. Germline assignment: CDR1 MNHEY and CDR2 SMNVEV (reference sequence). CDR3 nucleotides: TGTGCCAGCACGGAAACGTGGAATTCACCCCTCCACTTT. This encodes CASTETWNSPLHF.

This clone has a single count. A read error may account for a junction end that differs from germline. This sequence joins TRBV15 and TRBJ2-2; D is uncertain. This CDR3 is built from 13 residues. CDR1 is LNHNV and CDR2 is YYDKDF in the germline V gene (reference sequence). The CDR3 region has the DNA TGTGCCACCAGCCGAGAATTCACCGGGGAGCTGTTTTTT. This codes for CATSREFTGELFF.

The CDR3 DNA reads TGTGCCAGCAGCCCCCCTAACCGGGGCTACGAGCAGTACTTC. It specifies CASSPPNRGYEQYF. The gene calls are TRBV28 and TRBJ2-7; tentative D call: TRBD2 (5 bases). Trimming shortened V by 6 bases and J by 3 bases, and 15 bases separated the two germline ends. CDR1 and CDR2 from the germline V gene are MDHEN and SYDVKM. The CDR3 spans 14 residues.

The CDR3 DNA sequence: TGTGCCAGCAGTGAACTAGGCTACGAGCAGTACTTC. Its translation is CASSELGYEQYF. This chain joins TRBV6-1 and TRBJ2-7, with D unresolved. This CDR3 has 12 residues. Deletions cut 2 bases from V and 3 bases from J, with 5 bases between. Looked up from germline, CDR1 is MNHNS and CDR2 is SASEGT.

The CDR3 DNA reads TGTGCCAGCGGGGGGGGCGGGAGCGGTGAAGAAGAGACCCAGTACTTC. It encodes CASGGGGSGEEETQYF. This rearrangement joins TRBV6-6 to TRBJ2-5, with D possibly being TRBD2 (7 bases). Trimming cost V 8 bases and J 3 bases, with 22 bases left between them. CDR3 length equals 16 residues. The V gene's germline CDR1 is MNHNY and CDR2 SVGAGI (reference sequence).

V gene TRBV5-1 combines with J gene TRBJ1-2; D gene ambiguous. With 3 bases removed from V and 4 bases from J, the gap between germline ends came to 16 bases. The germline V gene encodes CDR1 SGHRS and CDR2 YFSETQ. There are 15 residues in the CDR3. The CDR3: CASSSSPGELYGYTF. DNA for the CDR3: TGCGCCAGCAGCTCCTCCCCGGGAGAGCTCTATGGCTACACCTTC.

The chain carries TRBV10-3 and TRBJ1-1, with 11 bases lining up with TRBD1. With 2 bases clipped from V and 6 bases from J, the junction kept 2 bases outside the gene matches. Germline CDR1 is ENHRY and CDR2 is SYGVKD. The CDR3 extends over 14 amino acids. The CDR3: CAISERTGGSEAFF. In DNA, the CDR3 is TGTGCCATCAGTGAGCGGACAGGGGGCTCTGAAGCTTTCTTT.

This chain connects TRBV9 to TRBJ2-1; TRBD1 agrees at 7 bases. The junction had 7 bases not matched to a gene; V was cut back by 2 bases and J by 5 bases. In germline, CDR1 is SGDLS, CDR2 YYNGEE. The CDR3 runs to 15 residues. CDR3 bases: TGTGCCAGCAGCGTGAACAGGGGTCGTCACAATGAGCAGTTCTTC. Translation gives CASSVNRGRHNEQFF.

This rearrangement joins TRBV7-9 to TRBJ2-7, with D perhaps matching TRBD1 (5 bases). V gave up 0 bases and J gave up 3 bases, with 12 bases separating them. Germline CDR1 SEHNR, CDR2 FQNEAQ (reference sequence). This CDR3 contains 15 residues. The CDR3 protein is CASSLALGQGYEQYF. The DNA of the CDR3 is TGTGCCAGCAGCTTAGCGCTTGGGCAGGGCTACGAGCAGTACTTC.

V and J are TRBV12-3 or TRBV12-4 and TRBJ1-5, with unresolved D. The CDR3 totals 12 residues. Deletions cut 5 bases from V and 15 bases from J, with 17 bases between. The CDR3 DNA is TGTGCCAGCAGTACATCCCTATTGAAACGGCATTTT. Its protein is CASSTSLLKRHF.

This chain connects TRBV7-2 to TRBJ1-5, with no clear D. The CDR3 runs to 17 residues. The germline CDR1 and CDR2 sequences are SGHTA and FQGNSA. V lost 5 bases and J lost 3, with 20 bases in between. CDR3 protein: CASSLKRQPWDNQPQHF. The DNA for the CDR3 is TGTGCCAGCAGCCTAAAACGACAACCCTGGGACAATCAGCCCCAGCATTTT.

V usage is TRBV10-3 and J usage is TRBJ1-5; 11 bases agree with TRBD1. This CDR3 is built from 14 residues. Germline V lookup: CDR1 ENHRY, CDR2 SYGVKD. The V segment lost 6 bases and the J segment 5 bases; nucleotides outside the gene matches: 3. The CDR3 DNA follows: TGTGCCATCAGCGGACAGGGGGCTGATCAGCCCCAGCATTTT. Translated: CAISGQGADQPQHF.

The V call is TRBV5-1, the J call TRBJ1-2; no firm D call. The CDR3 has 14 amino acids. Trimming took 7 bases from V and 8 from J, leaving 21 bases between them. CDR1 is SGHRS, CDR2 YFSETQ, per germline. CDR3 region: CASALGAQLSGYTF. CDR3 sequence (DNA): TGCGCCAGCGCCCTTGGAGCCCAACTATCCGGCTACACCTTC.

The DNA of the CDR3 is TGTGCCAGCAGTTACTCTGGGGGGGTCCACACTGATACGCAGTATTTT. Its translation is CASSYSGGVHTDTQYF. The rearrangement joins TRBV6-5 to TRBJ2-3; TRBD2 aligns across 7 bases. The CDR3 covers 16 residues. After removal of 0 bases from V and 6 bases from J, the junction contained 9 bases not matched to a gene. The V gene's germline CDR1 is MNHEY and CDR2 SVGAGI.

V and J are TRBV9 and TRBJ1-5; maybe TRBD1 (5 bases). Germline lookup yields CDR1 SGDLS and CDR2 YYNGEE. The CDR3 runs 16 residues. V was cut by 4 bases and J by 0 bases, with 14 bases left in between. The CDR3 loop is CASSSQAGPSNQPQHF. CDR3 bases: TGTGCCAGCAGCTCTCAAGCGGGACCTAGCAATCAGCCCCAGCATTTT.

This rearrangement joins TRBV10-3 to TRBJ2-6; the match to TRBD1 covers 7 bases. Germline CDR1 ENHRY, CDR2 SYGVKD. J was trimmed by 2 bases and V by 10 bases; bases with no gene match: 2. The CDR3 has 13 residues. This CDR3 is CATTGTGANVLTF. In DNA, the CDR3 is TGTGCCACGACAGGGACTGGGGCCAACGTCCTGACTTTC.

The chain carries TRBV2 and TRBJ2-1, with D perhaps matching TRBD1 or TRBD2 (6 bases each). In germline, CDR1 is SNHLY, CDR2 FYNNEI. V lost 8 bases to trimming and J lost 8 bases, with 13 bases between them. The CDR3 is 12 residues long. CDR3: CASGGRGYEQFF. The CDR3 DNA reads TGTGCCAGCGGGGGGCGGGGCTATGAGCAGTTCTTC.

The chain is built from TRBV4-1 and TRBJ2-4; D possibly corresponds to TRBD1 (5 bases). Germline CDR1 is MGHRA and CDR2 is YSYEKL. The length of the CDR3 is 15 residues. With 0 bases removed from V and 4 bases from J, the gap between germline ends came to 10 bases. CDR3 region: CASSQERQRKNIQYF. Written as DNA, the CDR3 is TGCGCCAGCAGCCAAGAACGACAGAGAAAAAACATTCAGTACTTC.

In the case of this clone: Distinct nucleotide sequences in the sample also encode this CDR3. The V gene is TRBV19, the J gene TRBJ1-1, with TRBD1 matching 7 bases. V lost 3 bases, J lost 3 bases, and 1 base stayed unmatched. CDR3 length: 13 residues. The germline gives CDR1 LNHDA, CDR2 SQIVND (reference sequence). The CDR3 DNA sequence: TGTGCCAGTAGTATTGACAGGGACACTGAAGCTTTCTTT. Translated, it gives CASSIDRDTEAFF.

This clone was observed once. The junction and the germline gene differ at one end; a read error may be behind it. J is TRBJ1-2 and V is TRBV3-1 (or the pseudogene TRBV3-2); D gene uncertain. Germline V gene sequence: CDR1 LGHDT, CDR2 YNNKEL (reference sequence). The CDR3 totals 15 residues. The CDR3 spells CASNQEGRKDYGYTF. The CDR3, as DNA: TGTGCCAGCAACCAAGAAGGGCGGAAAGACTATGGCTACACCTTC.